Listed below are T cell receptor beta chains from one sample, sequenced in a study of OX40 agonist ivuxolimab in advanced cancers. Measured with immunoSEQ multiplex PCR; TCRdb has only the in-frame clones, and not every one. Here the sample spans 35,000 to 45,000 clones, 82% being singletons. The material sequenced was CD4+ or CD8+ T cells sorted from blood, taken in a trial of the OX40 agonist ivuxolimab. These receptors all come from an adult with an advanced solid tumor such as melanoma, head and neck, liver or kidney cancer. CDR3s include the opening cysteine and the closing phenylalanine or tryptophan. The order of the fields is D gene, V gene, CDR3 length, J gene, clone size, CDR3 DNA, CDR3 protein. D genes are given only for firm matches. A row's size may be missing; if present it is once, few, many or a size class.

d_call: .; v_call: TRBV5-5; cdr3_length: 14; j_call: TRBJ2-7; clone_size: .; cdr3_nt: TGTGCCAGCGGCCCGGGGCCAGACTCCTACGAGCAGTACTTC; cdr3_aa: CASGPGPDSYEQYF
d_call: .; v_call: TRBV23-1; cdr3_length: 17; j_call: TRBJ1-5; clone_size: .; cdr3_nt: TGCGCCAGCAGTCACCCCGGACGGGCCGCTAAGAATCAGCCCCAGCATTTT; cdr3_aa: CASSHPGRAAKNQPQHF
d_call: .; v_call: TRBV28; cdr3_length: 15; j_call: TRBJ1-3; clone_size: .; cdr3_nt: TGTGCCAGCAGTACCCAGGGGCAACCCGGAAGCACCATATATTTT; cdr3_aa: CASSTQGQPGSTIYF
d_call: .; v_call: TRBV25-1; cdr3_length: 15; j_call: TRBJ1-1; clone_size: .; cdr3_nt: TGTGCCAGCAGTGGCATCCCTCCCGAGCCCGCTGAAGCTTTCTTT; cdr3_aa: CASSGIPPEPAEAFF
d_call: .; v_call: TRBV7-8; cdr3_length: 15; j_call: TRBJ1-5; clone_size: few; cdr3_nt: TGTGCCAGCAGCTTAGCGGCGAATAGCAATCAGCCCCAGCATTTT; cdr3_aa: CASSLAANSNQPQHF
d_call: TRBD1; v_call: TRBV4-3; cdr3_length: 15; j_call: TRBJ1-3; clone_size: .; cdr3_nt: TGCGCCAGCACGAAGGACAGGGTTGGCAGAAACACCATATATTTT; cdr3_aa: CASTKDRVGRNTIYF
d_call: .; v_call: TRBV4-1; cdr3_length: 15; j_call: TRBJ1-5; clone_size: .; cdr3_nt: TGCGCCAGCAGCCAAGAAAGCCGGGGTCGACAGCCCCAGCATTTT; cdr3_aa: CASSQESRGRQPQHF
d_call: .; v_call: TRBV29-1; cdr3_length: 13; j_call: TRBJ2-5; clone_size: few; cdr3_nt: TGCAGCGTTGAAGGGGGGGACCAAGAGACCCAGTACTTC; cdr3_aa: CSVEGGDQETQYF
d_call: .; v_call: TRBV7-9; cdr3_length: 14; j_call: TRBJ2-2; clone_size: once; cdr3_nt: TGTGCCACCCCCGGGGCGAGGGGCCCCGGGGAGCTGTTTTTT; cdr3_aa: CATPGARGPGELFF
d_call: .; v_call: TRBV7-2; cdr3_length: 13; j_call: TRBJ2-3; clone_size: .; cdr3_nt: TGTGCCAGCAGCATTCTTAGCACAGATACGCAGTATTTT; cdr3_aa: CASSILSTDTQYF
d_call: TRBD1; v_call: TRBV7-2; cdr3_length: 13; j_call: TRBJ1-1; clone_size: .; cdr3_nt: TGTGCCAGCAGCGAACAGGGGAGCACTGAAGCTTTCTTT; cdr3_aa: CASSEQGSTEAFF
d_call: TRBD2; v_call: TRBV7-9; cdr3_length: 17; j_call: TRBJ2-5; clone_size: .; cdr3_nt: TGTGCCAGCAGCTTCCAGCTAGCGGGGGGTACGCAAGAGACCCAGTACTTC; cdr3_aa: CASSFQLAGGTQETQYF
d_call: TRBD1; v_call: TRBV9; cdr3_length: 13; j_call: TRBJ1-6; clone_size: .; cdr3_nt: TGTGCCAGCCGGGGACAGGGGAATTCACCCCTCCACTTT; cdr3_aa: CASRGQGNSPLHF
d_call: TRBD1; v_call: TRBV7-6; cdr3_length: 16; j_call: TRBJ1-6; clone_size: .; cdr3_nt: TGTGCCAGCAGCTACGGACAGGGTGGGAATAATTCACCCCTCCACTTT; cdr3_aa: CASSYGQGGNNSPLHF
d_call: .; v_call: TRBV19; cdr3_length: 13; j_call: TRBJ2-7; clone_size: .; cdr3_nt: TGTGCCAGTAGTACAGGTCACTCCTACGAGCAGTACTTC; cdr3_aa: CASSTGHSYEQYF
d_call: .; v_call: TRBV2; cdr3_length: 14; j_call: TRBJ2-5; clone_size: .; cdr3_nt: TGTGCCAGCCTGAGGGGCGGGATTGGAGAGACCCAGTACTTC; cdr3_aa: CASLRGGIGETQYF
d_call: TRBD2; v_call: TRBV25-1; cdr3_length: 16; j_call: TRBJ2-7; clone_size: .; cdr3_nt: TGTGCCAGTACGCCCTATGGAGGGACTAGTGTTTACGAGCAGTACTTC; cdr3_aa: CASTPYGGTSVYEQYF
d_call: TRBD1; v_call: TRBV6-4; cdr3_length: 14; j_call: TRBJ1-1; clone_size: .; cdr3_nt: TGTGCCAGCAAACCCGAGGGGGCGAACACTGAAGCTTTCTTT; cdr3_aa: CASKPEGANTEAFF
d_call: .; v_call: TRBV6-4; cdr3_length: 14; j_call: TRBJ2-3; clone_size: .; cdr3_nt: TGTGCCAGCAGTAAGGATCCAAGCACAGATACGCAGTATTTT; cdr3_aa: CASSKDPSTDTQYF
d_call: .; v_call: TRBV29-1; cdr3_length: 13; j_call: TRBJ2-7; clone_size: .; cdr3_nt: TGCAGCGTTGAACTGGGTTTAACCTACGAGCAGTACTTC; cdr3_aa: CSVELGLTYEQYF
d_call: TRBD1; v_call: TRBV5-1; cdr3_length: 13; j_call: TRBJ1-3; clone_size: .; cdr3_nt: TGCGCCAGCAGCTTGGACAGGGGGAACACCATATATTTT; cdr3_aa: CASSLDRGNTIYF
d_call: .; v_call: TRBV7-9; cdr3_length: 15; j_call: TRBJ2-7; clone_size: once; cdr3_nt: TGTGCCAGCAGCTTACGGCAGGGTCGCTCCTACGAGCAGTACTTC; cdr3_aa: CASSLRQGRSYEQYF
d_call: .; v_call: TRBV7-9; cdr3_length: 12; j_call: TRBJ1-4; clone_size: medium-sized; cdr3_nt: TGTGCCAGCAGCTTAGAGGGTGAAAAACTGTTTTTT; cdr3_aa: CASSLEGEKLFF
d_call: .; v_call: TRBV7-2; cdr3_length: 15; j_call: TRBJ2-3; clone_size: .; cdr3_nt: TGTGCCAGCAGCCCATTAGGGACAATAACAGATACGCAGTATTTT; cdr3_aa: CASSPLGTITDTQYF
d_call: .; v_call: TRBV5-1; cdr3_length: 14; j_call: TRBJ2-5; clone_size: once; cdr3_nt: TGCGCCAGCAGCTTGGGGCAGGGGAGAGAGACCCAGTACTTC; cdr3_aa: CASSLGQGRETQYF
d_call: .; v_call: TRBV7-2; cdr3_length: 15; j_call: TRBJ1-5; clone_size: .; cdr3_nt: TGTGCCAGCAGCCCCGGGGTATATAGCAATCAGCCCCAGCATTTT; cdr3_aa: CASSPGVYSNQPQHF
d_call: .; v_call: TRBV19; cdr3_length: 15; j_call: TRBJ2-3; clone_size: .; cdr3_nt: TGTGCCAGTAGTGTCCAGGGCCTTAGCACAGATACGCAGTATTTT; cdr3_aa: CASSVQGLSTDTQYF
d_call: TRBD2; v_call: TRBV4-1; cdr3_length: 15; j_call: TRBJ2-5; clone_size: .; cdr3_nt: TGCGCCAGCAGCCTTTTGCGGGAGGGACAAGAGACCCAGTACTTC; cdr3_aa: CASSLLREGQETQYF
d_call: .; v_call: TRBV29-1; cdr3_length: 13; j_call: TRBJ2-7; clone_size: .; cdr3_nt: TGCAGCGTTGTTACAGGGTATGCCAACGAGCAGTACTTC; cdr3_aa: CSVVTGYANEQYF
d_call: TRBD2; v_call: TRBV7-2; cdr3_length: 17; j_call: TRBJ2-5; clone_size: .; cdr3_nt: TGTGCCAGCAGCTTAGCCCTGACTAGCGGGGGTCAAGAGACCCAGTACTTC; cdr3_aa: CASSLALTSGGQETQYF
d_call: .; v_call: TRBV6-1; cdr3_length: 17; j_call: TRBJ1-2; clone_size: .; cdr3_nt: TGTGCCAGCAGTGAAGACCCGACAGCCAGTGGGGTTTATGGCTACACCTTC; cdr3_aa: CASSEDPTASGVYGYTF
d_call: TRBD1; v_call: TRBV5-6; cdr3_length: 14; j_call: TRBJ2-7; clone_size: .; cdr3_nt: TGTGCCAGCAGCTCACAGGGACAGTCCTACGAGCAGTACTTC; cdr3_aa: CASSSQGQSYEQYF
d_call: .; v_call: TRBV7-2; cdr3_length: 14; j_call: TRBJ2-2; clone_size: .; cdr3_nt: TGTGCCAGCAGCTTATTAGGGGTCGCCGGGGAGCTGTTTTTT; cdr3_aa: CASSLLGVAGELFF
d_call: TRBD1; v_call: TRBV6-5; cdr3_length: 14; j_call: TRBJ1-1; clone_size: .; cdr3_nt: TGTGCCAGCAGTCGACAGGGGGCATGGACTGAAGCTTTCTTT; cdr3_aa: CASSRQGAWTEAFF
d_call: .; v_call: TRBV5-6; cdr3_length: 12; j_call: TRBJ1-1; clone_size: .; cdr3_nt: TGTGCCAGCAGCTTCCTTGACACTGAAGCTTTCTTT; cdr3_aa: CASSFLDTEAFF
d_call: .; v_call: TRBV5-4; cdr3_length: 14; j_call: TRBJ1-6; clone_size: .; cdr3_nt: TGTGCCAGCAGCTTGCAAGCACCGGGGTCACCCCTCCACTTT; cdr3_aa: CASSLQAPGSPLHF
d_call: .; v_call: TRBV18; cdr3_length: 13; j_call: TRBJ1-2; clone_size: many; cdr3_nt: TGTGCCAGCTCACCAAGTATAGACTATGGCTACACCTTC; cdr3_aa: CASSPSIDYGYTF
d_call: .; v_call: TRBV4-3; cdr3_length: 17; j_call: TRBJ1-4; clone_size: .; cdr3_nt: TGCGCCAGCAGCCAAGATTCGTGGGGGGCAGCTAATGAAAAACTGTTTTTT; cdr3_aa: CASSQDSWGAANEKLFF
d_call: .; v_call: TRBV5-4; cdr3_length: 17; j_call: TRBJ2-1; clone_size: .; cdr3_nt: TGTGCCAGCAGCTTGGCATCGGGACCGAGCTCCTACAATGAGCAGTTCTTC; cdr3_aa: CASSLASGPSSYNEQFF
d_call: TRBD2; v_call: TRBV5-1; cdr3_length: 15; j_call: TRBJ2-3; clone_size: .; cdr3_nt: TGCGCCAGCAGCTTGGGGACTAGTCCAACAGATACGCAGTATTTT; cdr3_aa: CASSLGTSPTDTQYF
d_call: .; v_call: TRBV6-5; cdr3_length: 14; j_call: TRBJ1-5; clone_size: .; cdr3_nt: TGTGCCAGCAGTTACCCCGGGACTCAGCAGCCCCAGCATTTT; cdr3_aa: CASSYPGTQQPQHF
d_call: .; v_call: TRBV4-1; cdr3_length: 16; j_call: TRBJ2-1; clone_size: .; cdr3_nt: TGCGCCAGCAGCCGGTCATCAGGGAGCTCCTACAATGAGCAGTTCTTC; cdr3_aa: CASSRSSGSSYNEQFF
d_call: TRBD2; v_call: TRBV2; cdr3_length: 15; j_call: TRBJ2-5; clone_size: .; cdr3_nt: TGTGCCAGCAGTGGGACTAGCGGGGGGCGGGAGACCCAGTACTTC; cdr3_aa: CASSGTSGGRETQYF
d_call: .; v_call: TRBV14; cdr3_length: 17; j_call: TRBJ1-4; clone_size: .; cdr3_nt: TGTGCCAGCAGCCAAGATTCCGTTCGGGGAAGAAGTGAAAAACTGTTTTTT; cdr3_aa: CASSQDSVRGRSEKLFF
d_call: TRBD2; v_call: TRBV14; cdr3_length: 15; j_call: TRBJ2-7; clone_size: few; cdr3_nt: TGTGCCAGCAGCCCTAGCGGGAGGAGCTCCTACGAGCAGTACTTC; cdr3_aa: CASSPSGRSSYEQYF
d_call: TRBD1; v_call: TRBV27; cdr3_length: 17; j_call: TRBJ1-1; clone_size: .; cdr3_nt: TGTGCCAGCAGAGAGCCCGGGACAGGGGGCGCAGGCACTGAAGCTTTCTTT; cdr3_aa: CASREPGTGGAGTEAFF
d_call: .; v_call: TRBV18; cdr3_length: 13; j_call: TRBJ1-1; clone_size: .; cdr3_nt: TGTGCCAGCTCCCCGGTTCAGGGCCGTGAAGCTTTCTTT; cdr3_aa: CASSPVQGREAFF
d_call: .; v_call: TRBV7-6; cdr3_length: 14; j_call: TRBJ2-1; clone_size: once; cdr3_nt: TGTGCCAGCAGCTTACGGACCGCCCCAAATGAGCAGTTCTTC; cdr3_aa: CASSLRTAPNEQFF
d_call: TRBD1; v_call: TRBV6-1; cdr3_length: 15; j_call: TRBJ1-3; clone_size: .; cdr3_nt: TGTGCCAGCAGTGCGGGACAGGGGAAGGGAAACACCATATATTTT; cdr3_aa: CASSAGQGKGNTIYF